This section outlines one T cell receptor (beta chain) sequence together with its context. Other DNA sequences in this specimen translate into the identical CDR3. This record comes from a study of shared clonotypes between healthy human individuals. The CDR3 is 16 residues long. The germline CDR1 and CDR2 sequences are MDHEN and SYDVKM. The V gene end was trimmed by 1 base and the J gene end by 0 bases; junction bases not matched to a gene: 1. The protocol was immunoSEQ multiplex PCR, while the TCRdb copy is restricted to in-frame clones and leaves out a portion. The table has some 1.4 million clones, roughly 96% seen once.

Sequencing was performed on naive CD4+ T cells sorted from blood. Stated subset: CD45RA+ positively selected. The V and J genes are TRBV28 and TRBJ2-3; 10 nucleotides line up with TRBD2. The receptor comes from a man aged 25 to 45 in good health. This CDR3 reads CASSLSAGGSTDTQYF. The CDR3 DNA reads as TGTGCCAGCAGTTTATCAGCGGGAGGGAGCACAGATACGCAGTATTTT.